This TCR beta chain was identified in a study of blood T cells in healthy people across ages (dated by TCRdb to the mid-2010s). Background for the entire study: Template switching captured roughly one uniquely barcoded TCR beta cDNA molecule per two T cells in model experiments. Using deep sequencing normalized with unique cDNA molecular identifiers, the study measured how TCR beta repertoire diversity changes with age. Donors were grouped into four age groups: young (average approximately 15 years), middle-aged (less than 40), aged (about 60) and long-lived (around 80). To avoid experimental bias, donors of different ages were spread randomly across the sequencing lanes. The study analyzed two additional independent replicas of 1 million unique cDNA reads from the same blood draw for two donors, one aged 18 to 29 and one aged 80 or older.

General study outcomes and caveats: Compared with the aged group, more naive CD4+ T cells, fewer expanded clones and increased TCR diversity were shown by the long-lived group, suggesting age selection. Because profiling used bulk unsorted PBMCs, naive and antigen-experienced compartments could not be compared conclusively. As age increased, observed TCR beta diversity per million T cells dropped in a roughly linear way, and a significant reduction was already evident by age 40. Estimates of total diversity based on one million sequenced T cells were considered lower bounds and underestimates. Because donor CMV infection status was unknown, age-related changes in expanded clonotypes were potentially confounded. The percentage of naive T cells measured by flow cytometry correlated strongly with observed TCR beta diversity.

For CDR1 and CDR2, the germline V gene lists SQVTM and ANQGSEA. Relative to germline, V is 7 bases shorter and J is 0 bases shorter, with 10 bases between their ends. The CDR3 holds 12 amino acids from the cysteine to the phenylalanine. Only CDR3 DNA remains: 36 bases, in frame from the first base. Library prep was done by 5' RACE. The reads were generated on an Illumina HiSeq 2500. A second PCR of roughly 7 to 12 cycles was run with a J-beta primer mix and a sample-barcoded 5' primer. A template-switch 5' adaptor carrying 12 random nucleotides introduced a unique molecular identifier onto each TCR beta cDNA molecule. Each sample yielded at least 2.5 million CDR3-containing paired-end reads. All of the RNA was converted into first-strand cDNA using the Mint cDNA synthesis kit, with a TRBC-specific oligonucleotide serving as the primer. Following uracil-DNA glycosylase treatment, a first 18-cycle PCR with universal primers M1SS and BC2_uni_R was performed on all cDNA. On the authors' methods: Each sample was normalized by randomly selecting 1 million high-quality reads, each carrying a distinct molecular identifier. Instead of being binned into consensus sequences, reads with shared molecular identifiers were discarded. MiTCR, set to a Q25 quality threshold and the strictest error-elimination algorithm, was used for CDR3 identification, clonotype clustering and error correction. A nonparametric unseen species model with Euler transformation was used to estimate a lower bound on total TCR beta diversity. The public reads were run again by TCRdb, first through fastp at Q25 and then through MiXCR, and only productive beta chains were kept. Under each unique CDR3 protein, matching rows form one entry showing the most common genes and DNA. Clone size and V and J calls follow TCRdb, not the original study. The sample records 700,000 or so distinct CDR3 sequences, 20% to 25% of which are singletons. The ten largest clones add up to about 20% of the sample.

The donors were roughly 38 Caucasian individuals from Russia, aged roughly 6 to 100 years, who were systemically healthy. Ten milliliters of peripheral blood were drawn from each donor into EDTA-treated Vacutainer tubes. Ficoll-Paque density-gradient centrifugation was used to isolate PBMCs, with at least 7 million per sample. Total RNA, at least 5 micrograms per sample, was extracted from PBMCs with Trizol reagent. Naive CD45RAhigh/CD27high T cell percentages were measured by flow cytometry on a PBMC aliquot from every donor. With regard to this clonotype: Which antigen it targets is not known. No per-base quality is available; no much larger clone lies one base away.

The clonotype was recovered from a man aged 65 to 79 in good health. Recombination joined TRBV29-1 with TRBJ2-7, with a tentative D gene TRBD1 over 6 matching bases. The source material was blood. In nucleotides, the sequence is TGCAGCGCCCTCAGGGGCTCCTACGAGCAGTACTTC. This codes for CSALRGSYEQYF.